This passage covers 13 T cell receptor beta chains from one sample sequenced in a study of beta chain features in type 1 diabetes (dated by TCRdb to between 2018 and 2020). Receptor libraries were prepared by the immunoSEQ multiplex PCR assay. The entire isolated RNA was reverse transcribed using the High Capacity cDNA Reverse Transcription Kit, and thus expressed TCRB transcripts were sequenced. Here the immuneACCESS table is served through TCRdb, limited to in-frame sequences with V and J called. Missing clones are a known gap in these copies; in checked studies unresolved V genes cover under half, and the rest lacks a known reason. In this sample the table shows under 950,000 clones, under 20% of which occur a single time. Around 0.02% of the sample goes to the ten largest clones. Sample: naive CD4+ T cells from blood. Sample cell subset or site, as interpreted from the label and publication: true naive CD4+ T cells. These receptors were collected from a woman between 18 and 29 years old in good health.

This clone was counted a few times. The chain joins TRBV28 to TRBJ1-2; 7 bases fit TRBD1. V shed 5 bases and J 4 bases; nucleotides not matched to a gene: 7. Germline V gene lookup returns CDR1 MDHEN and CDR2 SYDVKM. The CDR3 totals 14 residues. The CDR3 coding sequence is TGTGCCAGCAGTATATACAGGGGAAGCTATGGCTACACCTTC. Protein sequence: CASSIYRGSYGYTF.

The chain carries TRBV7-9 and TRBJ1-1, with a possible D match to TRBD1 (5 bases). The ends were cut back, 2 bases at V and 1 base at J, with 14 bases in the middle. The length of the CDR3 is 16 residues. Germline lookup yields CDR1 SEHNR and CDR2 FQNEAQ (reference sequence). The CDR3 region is CASSLYQGGRNTEAFF. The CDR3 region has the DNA TGTGCCAGCAGCTTATATCAGGGCGGTAGGAACACTGAAGCTTTCTTT. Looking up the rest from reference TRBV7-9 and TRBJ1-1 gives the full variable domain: DTGVSQNPRHKITKRGQNVTFRCDPISEHNRLYWYRQTLGQGPEFLTYFQNEAQLEKSRLLSDRFSAERPKGSFSTLEIQRTEQGDSAMYLCASSLYQGGRNTEAFFGQGTRLTVV.

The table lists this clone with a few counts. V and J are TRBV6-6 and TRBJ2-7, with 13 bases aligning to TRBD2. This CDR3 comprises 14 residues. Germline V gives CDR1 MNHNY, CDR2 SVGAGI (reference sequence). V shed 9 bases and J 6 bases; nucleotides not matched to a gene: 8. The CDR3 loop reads CASGTSGTIGEQYF. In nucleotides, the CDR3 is TGTGCCAGTGGGACTAGCGGGACAATTGGCGAGCAGTACTTC.

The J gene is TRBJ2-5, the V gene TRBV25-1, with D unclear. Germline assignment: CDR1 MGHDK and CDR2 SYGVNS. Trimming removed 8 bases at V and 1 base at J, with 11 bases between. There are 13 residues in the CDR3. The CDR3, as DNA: TGTGCCAGCTGCCCTCCTTTCCAAGAGACCCAGTACTTC. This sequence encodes CASCPPFQETQYF. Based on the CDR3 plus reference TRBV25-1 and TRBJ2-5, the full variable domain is EADIYQTPRYLVIGTGKKITLECSQTMGHDKMYWYQQDPGMELHLIHYSYGVNSTEKGDLSSESTVSRIRTEHFPLTLESARPSHTSQYLCASCPPFQETQYFGPGTRLLVL.

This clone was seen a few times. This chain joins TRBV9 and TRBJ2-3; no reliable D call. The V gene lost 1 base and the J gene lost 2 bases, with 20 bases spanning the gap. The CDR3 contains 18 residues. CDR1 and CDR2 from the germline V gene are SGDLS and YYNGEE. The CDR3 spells CASSVSRGWMGNTDTQYF. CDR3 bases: TGTGCCAGCAGCGTAAGTCGAGGTTGGATGGGGAACACAGATACGCAGTATTTT.

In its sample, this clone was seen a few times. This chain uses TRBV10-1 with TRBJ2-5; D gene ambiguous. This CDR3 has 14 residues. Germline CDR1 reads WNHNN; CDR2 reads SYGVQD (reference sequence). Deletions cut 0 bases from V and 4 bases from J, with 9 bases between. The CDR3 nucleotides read TGCGCCAGCAGTGAGTCGATCTCGCCAGAGACCCAGTACTTC. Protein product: CASSESISPETQYF.

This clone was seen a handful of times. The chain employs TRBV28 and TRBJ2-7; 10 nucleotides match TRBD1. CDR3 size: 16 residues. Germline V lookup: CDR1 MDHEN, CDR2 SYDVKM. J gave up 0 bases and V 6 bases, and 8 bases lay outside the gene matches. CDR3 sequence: CASRPTGQGSSYEQYF. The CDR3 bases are TGTGCCAGCAGGCCTACGGGACAGGGGTCCTCCTACGAGCAGTACTTC.

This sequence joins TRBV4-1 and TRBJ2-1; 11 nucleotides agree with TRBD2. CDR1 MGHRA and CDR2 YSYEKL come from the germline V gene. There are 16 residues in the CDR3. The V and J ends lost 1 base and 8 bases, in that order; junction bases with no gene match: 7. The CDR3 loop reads CASSQAVTSGTHEQFF. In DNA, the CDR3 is TGCGCCAGCAGCCAAGCGGTGACTAGCGGGACCCATGAGCAGTTCTTC.

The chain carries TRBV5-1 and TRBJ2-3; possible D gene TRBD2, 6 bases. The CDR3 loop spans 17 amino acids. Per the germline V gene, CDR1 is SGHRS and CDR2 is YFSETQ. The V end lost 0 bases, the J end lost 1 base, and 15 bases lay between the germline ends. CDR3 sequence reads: CASSLDLSGLRTDTQYF. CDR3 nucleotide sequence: TGCGCCAGCAGCTTGGACCTTAGCGGACTTCGCACAGATACGCAGTATTTT.

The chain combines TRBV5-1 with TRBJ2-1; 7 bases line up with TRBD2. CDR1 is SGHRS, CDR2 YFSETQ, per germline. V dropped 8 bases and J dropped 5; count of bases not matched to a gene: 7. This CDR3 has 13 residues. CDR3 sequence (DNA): TGCGCCAGTCGGACTAGGACCAACAATGAGCAGTTCTTC. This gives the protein CASRTRTNNEQFF.

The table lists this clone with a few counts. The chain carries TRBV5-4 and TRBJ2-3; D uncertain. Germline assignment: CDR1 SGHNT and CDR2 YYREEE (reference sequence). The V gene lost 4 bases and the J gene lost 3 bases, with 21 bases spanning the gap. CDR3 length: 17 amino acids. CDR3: CASSHPGDHRKTDTQYF. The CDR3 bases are TGTGCCAGCAGCCACCCCGGCGACCACCGGAAAACAGATACGCAGTATTTT.

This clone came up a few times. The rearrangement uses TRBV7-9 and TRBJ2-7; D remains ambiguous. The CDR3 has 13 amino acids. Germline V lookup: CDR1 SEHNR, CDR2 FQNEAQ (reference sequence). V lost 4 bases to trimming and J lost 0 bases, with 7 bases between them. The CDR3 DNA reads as TGTGCCAGCAGCTATCAAACCTCCTACGAGCAGTACTTC. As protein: CASSYQTSYEQYF.

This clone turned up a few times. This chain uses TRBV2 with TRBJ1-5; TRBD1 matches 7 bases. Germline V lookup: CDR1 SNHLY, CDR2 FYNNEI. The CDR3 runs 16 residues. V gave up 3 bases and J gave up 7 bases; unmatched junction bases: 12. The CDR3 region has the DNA TGTGCCAGCAGTGATACAACACAGGGGTTCGGGCAGCCCCAGCATTTT. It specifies CASSDTTQGFGQPQHF. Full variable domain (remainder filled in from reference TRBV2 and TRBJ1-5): EPEVTQTPSHQVTQMGQEVILRCVPISNHLYFYWYRQILGQKVEFLVSFYNNEISEKSEIFDDQFSVERPDGSNFTLKIRSTKLEDSAMYFCASSDTTQGFGQPQHFGDGTRLSIL.